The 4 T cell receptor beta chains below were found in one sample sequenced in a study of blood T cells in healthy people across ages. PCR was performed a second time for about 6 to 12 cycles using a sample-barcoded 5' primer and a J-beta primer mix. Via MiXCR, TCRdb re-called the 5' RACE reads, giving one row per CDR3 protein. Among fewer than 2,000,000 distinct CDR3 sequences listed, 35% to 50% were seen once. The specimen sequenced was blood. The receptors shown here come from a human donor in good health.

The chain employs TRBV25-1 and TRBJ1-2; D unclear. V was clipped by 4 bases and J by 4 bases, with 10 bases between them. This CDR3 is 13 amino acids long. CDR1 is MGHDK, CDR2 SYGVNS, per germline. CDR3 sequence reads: CASSGWEGYGYTF. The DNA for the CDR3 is TGTGCCAGCAGTGGGTGGGAAGGCTATGGCTACACCTTC.

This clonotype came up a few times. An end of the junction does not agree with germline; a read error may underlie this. CDR3 nucleotides: TGTGCCATCAGTCGACTAGCGGGGCGGGAAAACATTCGGTACTTC. Translation gives CAISRLAGRENIRYF. The V gene is TRBV10-3, the J gene TRBJ2-4, with 11 bases matching TRBD2. Germline V gene sequence: CDR1 ENHRY, CDR2 SYGVKD. The CDR3 extends over 15 amino acids.

The chain's CDR3 is CSARDPGSFYKPQHF. The DNA for the CDR3 is TGCAGTGCTAGAGATCCTGGGTCCTTCTATAAGCCCCAGCATTTT. The genes are TRBV20-1 and TRBJ1-5, with D uncertain. The ends were cut back, 0 bases at V and 8 bases at J, with 17 bases in the middle. This CDR3 comprises 15 residues. Per the germline V gene, CDR1 is DFQATT and CDR2 is SNEGSKA (reference sequence).

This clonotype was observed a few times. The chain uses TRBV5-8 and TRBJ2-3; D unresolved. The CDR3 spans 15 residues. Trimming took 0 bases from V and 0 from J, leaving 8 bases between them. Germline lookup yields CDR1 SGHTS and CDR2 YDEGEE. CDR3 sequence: CASSLGQLSTDTQYF. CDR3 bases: TGTGCCAGCAGCTTGGGCCAGCTTAGCACAGATACGCAGTATTTT.